This T cell receptor (beta chain) was observed in a study of T cells in Graves' hyperthyroidism and ophthalmopathy. Study outcomes and limitations: Stable hyperthyroidism and ophthalmopathy were separated using 13 V-J signatures. Within blood appeared most thyroid clonotypes that had expanded above 0.001.

The CDR3 regions of TCR beta were amplified from RNA transcripts. TCR CDR3 regions were first amplified by RT-PCR with HTBI primers. TCRdb redid the calling of the multiplex PCR reads with MiXCR, one entry per CDR3 protein. This table holds under 450,000 distinct CDR3 sequences, less than 15% found once. About this clonotype itself: The antigen remains unidentified.

V lost 5 bases and J lost 2; bases outside the gene matches: 6. This CDR3 has 15 amino acids. The germline V gene has CDR1 MNHNS and CDR2 SASEGT. Exclusion of a patient resulted from uncontrolled infection, other autoimmune disease, pregnancy or lactation. This clonotype was obtained from a man aged 25 to 45 with Graves' hyperthyroidism that later progressed to Graves' ophthalmopathy. The chain has TRBV6-1 and TRBJ2-1, with TRBD1 matching over 7 bases. The sequenced sample was blood. The CDR3 region has the DNA TGTGCCAGCAGTCAGGGGGTAAGCGCCTACAATGAGCAGTTCTTC. Protein sequence: CASSQGVSAYNEQFF.